One and the same sample provided the 18 T cell receptor beta chains below, sequenced in a study of shared clonotypes between healthy human individuals. Profiled with immunoSEQ multiplex PCR; TCRdb holds only in-frame clones, not every one. This sample carries 2 million to 2.5 million clones, approximately 93% of them seen once, and the ten largest clones take about 0.37%. Sequencing was carried out using naive CD4+ T cells from PBMCs. As to subset: CD45RA+ positively selected. The receptors come from a man between 18 and 29 years old in good health. Some clones in this sample may be carry-over from other donors' samples.

The chain uses TRBV28 and TRBJ1-5, with 12 bases identical to TRBD1. CDR3 length equals 15 residues. CDR1 is MDHEN and CDR2 is SYDVKM in the germline V gene. The V segment lost 6 bases and the J segment 6 bases; nucleotides outside the gene matches: 6. The DNA for the CDR3 is TGTGCCAGCAGCCGGGACAGGGGGCCTGGTCAGCCCCAGCATTTT. This gives the protein CASSRDRGPGQPQHF. The entire variable domain, with the rest obtained from reference TRBV28 and TRBJ1-5, is as follows: DVKVTQSSRYLVKRTGEKVFLECVQDMDHENMFWYRQDPGLGLRLIYFSYDVKMKEKGDIPEGYSVSREKKERFSLILESASTNQTSMYLCASSRDRGPGQPQHFGDGTRLSIL.

This chain links TRBV14 with TRBJ2-1; 8 positions agree with TRBD1. CDR1 is SGHDN and CDR2 is FVKESK in the germline V gene. This CDR3 region has 13 residues. Trimming cost V 4 bases and J 15 bases; bases outside gene matches: 11. CDR3 bases: TGTGCCAGCAGCCCTACTATGACAGGGGATCGGTTCTTC. It is translated as CASSPTMTGDRFF. Complete variable domain (other parts from reference TRBV14 and TRBJ2-1): EAGVTQFPSHSVIEKGQTVTLRCDPISGHDNLYWYRRVMGKEIKFLLHFVKESKQDESGMPNNRFLAERTGGTYSTLKVQPAELEDSGVYFCASSPTMTGDRFFGPGTRLTVL.

This chain joins TRBV5-4 and TRBJ2-5; D call uncertain. This CDR3 is 12 amino acids long. CDR1 and CDR2 (germline): SGHNT, YYREEE (reference sequence). V lost 4 bases and J 5 bases, leaving 9 bases between the germline ends. CDR3 DNA sequence: TGTGCCAGCAGCCCCCGATCGGAGACCCAGTACTTC. The encoded protein is CASSPRSETQYF. The variable domain in full, completed from reference TRBV5-4 and TRBJ2-5, reads ETGVTQSPTHLIKTRGQQVTLRCSSQSGHNTVSWYQQALGQGPQFIFQYYREEENGRGNFPPRFSGLQFPNYSSELNVNALELDDSALYLCASSPRSETQYFGPGTRLLVL.

J is TRBJ1-5 and V is TRBV5-6, with D uncertain. The ends were cut back, 4 bases at V and 6 bases at J, with 20 bases in the middle. The V gene's germline CDR1 is SGHDT and CDR2 YYEEEE. The CDR3 runs to 16 residues. This CDR3 reads CASSLGVLRVGQPQHF. CDR3 sequence (DNA): TGTGCCAGCAGCCTGGGCGTTTTGAGGGTTGGTCAGCCCCAGCATTTT.

The chain has TRBV5-6 and TRBJ1-1; no firm D call. This CDR3 has 12 residues. Trimming left V 2 bases short and J 0 bases short, with 2 bases between. The germline gives CDR1 SGHDT, CDR2 YYEEEE. The CDR3: CASSFLNTEAFF. DNA for the CDR3: TGTGCCAGCAGCTTTTTGAACACTGAAGCTTTCTTT.

The rearrangement links TRBV4-1 to TRBJ2-5, with 7 bases fitting TRBD1. The germline CDR1 and CDR2 sequences are MGHRA and YSYEKL. V lost 4 bases to trimming and J lost 0 bases; unmatched junction nucleotides: 5. The CDR3 loop spans 15 amino acids. CDR3 amino acids: CASSRGQDHQETQYF. CDR3 DNA: TGCGCCAGCAGCCGCGGACAGGACCACCAAGAGACCCAGTACTTC.

CDR3: CASSEPREGEKLFF. DNA of the CDR3: TGTGCCAGCAGTGAACCCCGGGAGGGGGAAAAACTGTTTTTT. The chain couples TRBV2 to TRBJ1-4; D might be TRBD1 (5 bases). The V end was cut by 2 bases, the J end by 8 bases, with 12 bases between. Per the germline V gene, CDR1 is SNHLY and CDR2 is FYNNEI. The CDR3 consists of 14 residues. The full variable domain, in which reference TRBV2 and TRBJ1-4 provide the parts outside the CDR3, is EPEVTQTPSHQVTQMGQEVILRCVPISNHLYFYWYRQILGQKVEFLVSFYNNEISEKSEIFDDQFSVERPDGSNFTLKIRSTKLEDSAMYFCASSEPREGEKLFFGSGTQLSVL.

This chain uses TRBV28 with TRBJ2-7; 9 bases fit TRBD1. Trimming removed 6 bases from V and 6 bases from J; junction bases left unmatched: 9. The CDR3 covers 14 residues. Germline V gives CDR1 MDHEN, CDR2 SYDVKM. The CDR3 nucleotides are TGTGCCAGCAGAACCGGGACAGGGTGGATCGAGCAGTACTTC. Protein product: CASRTGTGWIEQYF.

The J gene is TRBJ2-7, the V gene TRBV11-2; 7 positions match TRBD1. Germline CDR1 reads SGHAT; CDR2 reads FQNNGV. CDR3 length: 14 amino acids. The J segment lost 4 bases and the V segment lost 5 bases, leaving 8 bases of the junction unmatched. CDR3 region: CASSPDRASYEQYF. CDR3 nucleotides: TGTGCCAGCAGCCCCGACAGGGCATCTTACGAGCAGTACTTC.

The rearrangement uses TRBV20-1 and TRBJ2-7, with D hard to call. Trimming shortened V by 3 bases and J by 6 bases, and 9 bases separated the two germline ends. Germline assignment: CDR1 DFQATT and CDR2 SNEGSKA (reference sequence). The CDR3 is 11 residues long. CDR3 protein: CSASWPLEQYF. CDR3 bases: TGCAGTGCTAGTTGGCCCCTCGAGCAGTACTTC.

V is TRBV28 and J is TRBJ2-1; 7 nucleotides align to TRBD2. The CDR3 loop spans 15 amino acids. V lost 3 bases, J lost 6 bases, and 8 bases stayed unmatched. Germline lookup yields CDR1 MDHEN and CDR2 SYDVKM. CDR3: CASSFAGRNSNEQFF. In DNA form, the CDR3 reads TGTGCCAGCAGTTTTGCCGGGAGGAATTCCAATGAGCAGTTCTTC.

The rearrangement links TRBV18 to TRBJ1-3, with D maybe TRBD1 (5 bases). The germline CDR1 and CDR2 sequences are KGHSH and LQKENI. V was cut by 6 bases and J by 1 base, with 10 bases left in between. The CDR3 has 14 residues. The CDR3 loop reads CASSKDSSGNTIYF. As DNA, the CDR3 is TGTGCCAGCTCGAAAGACAGTTCTGGAAACACCATATATTTT. The complete variable domain, with remaining parts taken from reference TRBV18 and TRBJ1-3, reads NAGVMQNPRHLVRRRGQEARLRCSPMKGHSHVYWYRQLPEEGLKFMVYLQKENIIDESGMPKERFSAEFPKEGPSILRIQQVVRGDSAAYFCASSKDSSGNTIYFGEGSWLTVV.

A word on this clone: Within the sample, other DNA sequences also encode this same CDR3. J is TRBJ2-3 and V is TRBV7-2, with D unclear. This CDR3 has 12 amino acids. Germline assignment: CDR1 SGHTA and CDR2 FQGNSA. V was trimmed by 5 bases and J by 0 bases, leaving 3 bases between them. This chain's CDR3 is CASSPSTDTQYF. The CDR3 region has the DNA TGTGCCAGCAGCCCTAGCACAGATACGCAGTATTTT.

The chain links TRBV2 to TRBJ1-2; D remains unclear. The ends were cut back, 3 bases at V and 8 bases at J, with 19 bases in the middle. The CDR3 is 15 amino acids. Germline CDR1 reads SNHLY; CDR2 reads FYNNEI. The CDR3 reads CASSDRRKGFYGYTF. In DNA, the CDR3 is TGTGCCAGCAGTGATCGGAGAAAGGGTTTCTACGGCTACACCTTC.

This clone was counted a single time. This rearrangement joins TRBV7-2 to TRBJ1-1; D uncertain. Germline CDR1 and CDR2: SGHTA and FQGNSA. CDR3 length equals 14 residues. V lost 3 bases and J 3 bases, leaving 11 bases between the germline ends. In DNA form, the CDR3 reads TGTGCCAGCAGCTTCCGGGGTAGGGACACTGAAGCTTTCTTT. Its protein is CASSFRGRDTEAFF.

This clone occurred once. This chain links TRBV28 with TRBJ1-1, with 9 bases matching TRBD1. Germline CDR1 and CDR2: MDHEN and SYDVKM. Losses at the gene ends were 4 bases for V and 6 bases for J; bases not matched to a gene: 6. The CDR3 length is 14 residues. The CDR3 DNA follows: TGTGCCAGCAGTTCGCCCGGGACAGGGCCTGAAGCTTTCTTT. The encoded protein is CASSSPGTGPEAFF.

The rearrangement links TRBV15 to TRBJ1-4, with TRBD1 matching over 7 bases. V was clipped by 1 base and J by 7 bases; unmatched bases: 6. The CDR3 sequence is 15 residues long. CDR1 is LNHNV and CDR2 is YYDKDF in the germline V gene (reference sequence). The CDR3 sequence is CATSRGGAGGEKLFF. The CDR3, as DNA: TGTGCCACCAGCAGAGGTGGGGCAGGGGGTGAAAAACTGTTTTTT.

The chain recombines TRBV9 with TRBJ2-7, with D tentatively TRBD1 (6 bases). The CDR3 sequence is 15 residues long. V lost 4 bases, J lost 0 bases, and 14 bases lay in between. Germline CDR1 reads SGDLS; CDR2 reads YYNGEE. The CDR3 loop reads CASSPMGASSYEQYF. DNA for the CDR3: TGTGCCAGCAGCCCCATGGGGGCGAGCTCCTACGAGCAGTACTTC.